This TCR beta chain is from a study of T cell clonotyping in hematopoietic cell transplantation (dated by TCRdb to about 2021). About the investigation overall: Pretransplant samples from recipients were collected after cytoreduction. Patient recruitment ran from late 2015 to early 2017, and follow-up continued until late 2020 or death. In the study, roughly 140 blood samples were gathered from 35 consecutive transplant recipients and their related donors.

The time point label of this sample denotes: recipient sample about 28 days before transplant, after cytoreduction. Recipient blood was collected about 28 days before transplant and at days 30, 100 and 180 after transplant. Nuclei Lysis Solution was used to extract genomic DNA from fresh or cryopreserved unfractionated peripheral blood mononuclear cells. With the immunoSEQ assay, which is a bias-controlled multiplex PCR relying on V- and J-specific primers, TCR beta CDR3 regions were amplified from genomic DNA. In a second PCR step, a proprietary barcode and Illumina adapter sequences were attached to the CDR3 amplicons. An Illumina MiSeq instrument was used for sequencing of the CDR3 libraries. From the authors' description of their analysis: immunoSEQ Analyzer 3.0 was used for export and quality control, with R Bioconductor and Immunarch used for downstream analyses. Only productive rearrangements in the normalized downsampled data set were used to calculate repertoire metrics. In the normalized cohort, clonotypes with more than 5 templates were defined as pathologically expanded. The Inverse Simpson Index served as the measure of repertoire diversity. CMV-specificity analyses were carried out on the non-normalized data set to capture all clonotypes. TCRdb holds this immuneACCESS table with in-frame rearrangements only. Some clones are missing; in checked studies, unresolved V genes explain under half, and the rest has no known cause. V and J calls and clone size follow that table, whereas D and trimming were derived from the DNA. In all, the sample holds over 4,000 clones, and about 29% of those were seen once. The ten most abundant clones make up around 16% of the sample.

Overall results and qualifications from the work: Broader posttransplant TCR repertoire diversity was predicted by donor and pretransplant recipient Inverse Simpson Index values. The sample size was limited and the cells went unsorted, which meant the CD4 and CD8 repertoire contributions could not be told apart. Recipient TCR diversity fell after transplant, with pathologically expanded clonotypes rising progressively from day 30 to day 180. Recipient repertoires showed only a small fraction of overlap with donor repertoires, and over 97% appeared de novo at the given depth.

This clone is medium-sized (0.01 to 0.1%) in its sample. Its antigen has not been determined. No per-base quality is available; no much larger clone lies one base away. CDR1 is given as GTSNPN and CDR2 as SVGIG, both from the germline V gene (reference sequence). CDR3 length: 12 amino acids, cysteine to phenylalanine. Just the 36-base CDR3 DNA is kept, in frame starting at base 1. V is cut by 2 bases and J by 4 bases, and the space between the germline ends is 9 bases. This specimen consisted of peripheral blood mononuclear cells, obtained before stem cell transplant. The chain is encoded by TRBV30 joined to TRBJ2-7, with no reliable assignment of the D segment. This TCR came from a man aged 50 to 60 with myelofibrosis. Some clones in this sample may be carry-over from other donors' samples. The DNA sequence is TGTGCCTGGAGTCCTACATCTTACGAGCAGTACTTC. Its coded protein is CAWSPTSYEQYF.